This T cell receptor (beta chain) originates from a study of blood T cells in healthy people across ages. The authors ran a second PCR of about 7 to 11 cycles using a sample-barcoded 5' primer and a J-beta primer mix. TCRdb passed the 5' RACE reads through MiXCR, listing each CDR3 protein once. The table lists around 500,000 distinct CDR3 sequences, roughly a quarter of them singletons. Total RNA, at least 6 micrograms per sample, was extracted from PBMCs. Germline V gene sequence: CDR1 SGDLS, CDR2 YYNGEE. This CDR3 comprises 14 residues. Trimming left V 0 bases short and J 4 bases short, with 10 bases between. This clonotype was recorded at least ten times. Its specificity is not known. Study outcomes and limitations: Long-lived and aged donors differed, with more naive CD4+ cells and higher diversity in the long-lived.

The same sample was also studied in work on T cells of mothers and their children. That investigation notes: Maternal samples each gave over 9.5 million TCR beta CDR3 reads, and child samples a few million each.

Sequencing was carried out using blood. This chain links TRBV9 with TRBJ1-1, with a possible D match to TRBD1 (6 bases). The source of this sequence is a boy younger than 10 in good health. CDR3 region: CASSVAQGSTEAFF. The CDR3 DNA reads TGTGCCAGCAGCGTAGCCCAGGGGAGCACTGAAGCTTTCTTT. The full variable domain, rest sourced from reference TRBV9 and TRBJ1-1, is DSGVTQTPKHLITATGQRVTLRCSPRSGDLSVYWYQQSLDQGLQFLIQYYNGEERAKGNILERFSAQQFPDLHSELNLSSLELGDSALYFCASSVAQGSTEAFFGQGTRLTVV.